The 23 T cell receptor beta chains below all came from one sample that was sequenced in a study of control samples from healthy donors and cancer patients. Here immunoSEQ multiplex PCR was the method, and the copy in TCRdb shows in-frame clones only, minus some. This table has 150,000 or so clones, approximately 93% appearing once. Input material: blood. The receptors were gathered from a man aged 35-49 years in good health.

The gene calls are TRBV7-9 and TRBJ1-1; D unresolved. This CDR3 is 13 amino acids long. Germline CDR1 reads SEHNR; CDR2 reads FQNEAQ (reference sequence). Between the trimmed V and J ends, which lost 5 bases and 1 base, there was a span of 8 bases. The DNA of the CDR3 is TGTGCCAGCAGCCATCGGGAGAACACTGAAGCTTTCTTT. It yields the protein CASSHRENTEAFF.

The chain links TRBV27 to TRBJ1-1; D may be TRBD1 (5 bases). V was trimmed by 5 bases and J by 1 base, leaving 11 bases between them. This CDR3 region has 14 residues. CDR1 and CDR2 from the germline V gene are MNHEY and SMNVEV (reference sequence). This CDR3 is CASSPQGSNTEAFF. Here the CDR3 DNA reads TGTGCCAGCAGTCCCCAGGGTTCGAACACTGAAGCTTTCTTT.

This sequence joins TRBV25-1 and TRBJ2-2, with TRBD2 identical over 9 bases. This CDR3 comprises 13 residues. From germline, CDR1 is MGHDK and CDR2 SYGVNS. J lost 6 bases, V lost 4 bases, and 0 bases had no gene match. The CDR3 DNA sequence: TGTGCCAGCAGTGGCGGGGGGGCCGGGGAGCTGTTTTTT. It specifies CASSGGGAGELFF.

The chain has TRBV5-4 and TRBJ1-1, with TRBD1 matching over 10 bases. This CDR3 has 15 amino acids. The germline V gene has CDR1 SGHNT and CDR2 YYREEE (reference sequence). V was clipped by 0 bases and J by 4 bases; unmatched bases: 3. The CDR3 sequence is CASSLDRDRGTEAFF. Here the CDR3 DNA reads TGTGCCAGCAGCTTGGACCGGGACAGGGGCACTGAAGCTTTCTTT.

V is TRBV2 and J is TRBJ2-1, with 9 bases matching TRBD1. This CDR3 spans 16 amino acids. V was clipped by 8 bases and J by 9 bases; unmatched bases: 17. Germline assignment: CDR1 SNHLY and CDR2 FYNNEI. The DNA for the CDR3 is TGTGCCAGCCACTCCCAACCGGGACAGGGTGGTAGTGAGCAGTTCTTC. Translation gives CASHSQPGQGGSEQFF.

With regard to this clone: Other DNA sequences of this sample code for an identical CDR3. The chain recombines TRBV7-8 with TRBJ2-7; 11 nucleotides align to TRBD2. Per the germline V gene, CDR1 is SGHVS and CDR2 is FQNEAQ. This CDR3 contains 14 residues. V shed 7 bases and J 6 bases; nucleotides not matched to a gene: 8. CDR3 sequence: CASKQLAGVAEQYF. CDR3 nucleotides: TGTGCCAGCAAACAACTAGCGGGGGTAGCCGAGCAGTACTTC.

This chain links TRBV3-1 (or the pseudogene TRBV3-2) with TRBJ2-1, with 7 bases that match TRBD2. This CDR3 has 16 residues. After removal of 0 bases from V and 5 bases from J, the junction contained 7 bases not matched to a gene. Germline V CDR1 and CDR2: LGHDT, YNNKEL (reference sequence). In nucleotides, the CDR3 is TGTGCCAGCAGCCAAGATTACAGCGGGGTGGACAATGAGCAGTTCTTC. Encoded protein: CASSQDYSGVDNEQFF.

This sequence joins TRBV11-2 and TRBJ2-7; 9 nucleotides line up with TRBD2. Germline V gene data show CDR1 as SGHAT and CDR2 as FQNNGV. Trimming at V came to 0 bases and at J to 3 bases, leaving 3 bases not matched to a gene. The CDR3 has 15 amino acids. Here the CDR3 reads CASSLESGGHYEQYF. The CDR3 DNA sequence: TGTGCCAGCAGCTTAGAGAGCGGGGGGCACTACGAGCAGTACTTC.

This chain connects TRBV18 to TRBJ2-2; D uncertain. CDR3 length equals 12 residues. CDR1 is KGHSH and CDR2 is LQKENI in the germline V gene. V was shortened by 6 bases and J by 7 bases, with 9 bases between the two germline ends. The CDR3 coding sequence is TGTGCCAGCTCCCCTTATGGCGGGGAGCTGTTTTTT. Translating gives CASSPYGGELFF. Supplemented by reference TRBV18 and TRBJ2-2, the full variable domain reads NAGVMQNPRHLVRRRGQEARLRCSPMKGHSHVYWYRQLPEEGLKFMVYLQKENIIDESGMPKERFSAEFPKEGPSILRIQQVVRGDSAAYFCASSPYGGELFFGEGSRLTVL.

This clone was seen only once. The rearrangement uses TRBV5-5 and TRBJ2-3; D ambiguous. The CDR3 runs to 15 residues. V was pared by 4 bases and J by 5 bases, with 17 bases between. Germline CDR1 and CDR2: SGHKS and YYEKEE (reference sequence). The CDR3 bases are TGTGCCAGCAGCGCCCCGCCCCCCGTGGGAGATACGCAGTATTTT. It translates to CASSAPPPVGDTQYF.

J is TRBJ2-1 and V is TRBV3-1 (or the pseudogene TRBV3-2); D is unresolved. CDR3 length: 13 residues. Germline V lookup: CDR1 LGHDT, CDR2 YNNKEL (reference sequence). V lost 4 bases to trimming and J lost 9 bases, with 13 bases between them. As DNA, the CDR3 is TGTGCCAGCAGCCCCGGGCACTACCCTGAGCAGTTCTTC. Translation: CASSPGHYPEQFF.

Regarding this clone: Other nucleotide sequences from this sample produce the same CDR3. The chain is built from TRBV3-1 (or the pseudogene TRBV3-2) and TRBJ1-2; D unclear. There are 12 residues in the CDR3. V was clipped by 1 base and J by 0 bases, with 0 bases between them. CDR1 is LGHDT, CDR2 YNNKEL, per germline (reference sequence). The CDR3 sequence: CASSQANYGYTF. CDR3 nucleotides: TGTGCCAGCAGCCAAGCTAACTATGGCTACACCTTC.

The J gene is TRBJ1-4, the V gene TRBV6-1, with a tentative D call TRBD1 (5 bases). Trimming removed 2 bases from V and 6 bases from J, with 22 bases in between. The CDR3 is 18 amino acids. Germline V gene sequence: CDR1 MNHNS, CDR2 SASEGT. The CDR3 region has the DNA TGTGCCAGCAGTGAACAGGGAACCTACCCTGAGGGCGATGAAAAACTGTTTTTT. It yields the protein CASSEQGTYPEGDEKLFF.

The chain uses TRBV27 and TRBJ2-2; D assignment may be TRBD1 or TRBD2 (5 bases each). The CDR3 totals 18 residues. Germline V lookup: CDR1 MNHEY, CDR2 SMNVEV (reference sequence). Trimming cost V 3 bases and J 5 bases, with 22 bases left between them. In DNA form, the CDR3 reads TGTGCCAGCAGTTTTTCAGCGGCAGGGATGATCGGAACCGGGGAGCTGTTTTTT. Its translation is CASSFSAAGMIGTGELFF.

The chain recombines TRBV5-1 with TRBJ1-5, with TRBD1 matching 8 bases. Germline assignment: CDR1 SGHRS and CDR2 YFSETQ. The CDR3 extends over 14 amino acids. The J segment lost 6 bases and the V segment lost 3 bases, leaving 5 bases of the junction unmatched. CDR3 residues: CASSSTGVSQPQHF. The CDR3 bases are TGCGCCAGCAGCTCGACAGGGGTGAGTCAGCCCCAGCATTTT.

The chain combines TRBV24-1 with TRBJ2-2, with D perhaps matching TRBD1 (5 bases). Deletions cut 4 bases from V and 0 bases from J, with 5 bases between. The CDR3 is made up of 14 amino acids. Germline V gene lookup returns CDR1 KGHDR and CDR2 SFDVKD. The CDR3 reads CATSEGANTGELFF. In DNA, the CDR3 is TGTGCCACCAGTGAAGGGGCGAACACCGGGGAGCTGTTTTTT.

The rearrangement uses TRBV6-2 or TRBV6-3 and TRBJ2-7; tentatively, D is TRBD2 (5 bases). The CDR3 runs 14 residues. The V gene's germline CDR1 is MNHEY and CDR2 SVGEGT. V was clipped by 6 bases and J by 7 bases, with 19 bases between them. The CDR3 bases are TGTGCCAGCAGCTCTGCTCAGAGGGAGAAGGAGCAGTACTTC. This sequence encodes CASSSAQREKEQYF.

The chain combines TRBV11-2 with TRBJ1-2; D might be TRBD1 (5 bases). The CDR3 covers 14 residues. Trimming shortened V by 5 bases and J by 4 bases, and 14 bases separated the two germline ends. Germline CDR1 is SGHAT and CDR2 is FQNNGV. This chain's CDR3 is CASSRDANGYGYTF. CDR3 nucleotides: TGTGCCAGCAGCCGGGACGCGAATGGCTATGGCTACACCTTC.

The genes are TRBV20-1 and TRBJ1-2; no firm D call. The CDR3 has 11 residues. Germline-derived CDR1 and CDR2 are DFQATT and SNEGSKA (reference sequence). Trimming took 3 bases from V and 1 from J, leaving 3 bases between them. CDR3 protein: CSASYNYGYTF. CDR3 coding DNA: TGCAGTGCTAGTTATAACTATGGCTACACCTTC.

This clone was detected once. The V and J genes are TRBV7-2 and TRBJ1-1; possibly TRBD1 for D (5 bases). Trimming pared 1 base from V and 4 bases from J, leaving 16 bases between. Germline-derived CDR1 and CDR2 are SGHTA and FQGNSA. This CDR3 has 16 residues. CDR3 region: CASSLVGGGRGTEAFF. The CDR3 nucleotides read TGTGCCAGCAGCTTAGTCGGGGGGGGTCGAGGCACTGAAGCTTTCTTT.

The rearrangement joins TRBV25-1 to TRBJ1-2; TRBD1 matches 9 bases. Per the germline V gene, CDR1 is MGHDK and CDR2 is SYGVNS. The J segment lost 2 bases and the V segment lost 0 bases, leaving 1 base of the junction unmatched. This CDR3 is built from 15 residues. In DNA form, the CDR3 reads TGTGCCAGCAGTGAATACGGACAGGGGAACTATGGCTACACCTTC. Translating gives CASSEYGQGNYGYTF.

The CDR3 nucleotides are TGTGCCAGCAGTTACTCGTGGACAGGGCTAAACACTGAAGCTTTCTTT. Translation gives CASSYSWTGLNTEAFF. This sequence joins TRBV6-5 and TRBJ1-1; the match to TRBD1 covers 8 bases. With 0 bases clipped from V and 2 bases from J, the junction kept 5 bases outside the gene matches. Germline CDR1 MNHEY, CDR2 SVGAGI. CDR3 size: 16 residues.

This clone has only a few counts. The J gene is TRBJ1-5, the V gene TRBV30, with D perhaps matching TRBD1 (6 bases). Trimming shortened V by 0 bases and J by 6 bases, and 18 bases separated the two germline ends. This CDR3 is 16 amino acids long. Germline CDR1 and CDR2: GTSNPN and SVGIG (reference sequence). CDR3 protein: CAWSVSSRGGSQPQHF. DNA for the CDR3: TGTGCCTGGAGTGTATCCAGCAGGGGAGGAAGTCAGCCCCAGCATTTT. The whole variable domain, filled in from reference TRBV30 and TRBJ1-5, reads SQTIHQWPATLVQPVGSPLSLECTVEGTSNPNLYWYRQAAGRGLQLLFYSVGIGQISSEVPQNLSASRPQDRQFILSSKKLLLSDSGFYLCAWSVSSRGGSQPQHFGDGTRLSIL.